A single sample gave rise to the 25 T cell receptor beta chains below, sequenced in a study of blood T cell repertoires in COVID-19. Sequenced by immunoSEQ multiplex PCR; TCRdb stores in-frame clones only, minus some. The sample consists of a few hundred thousand clones, around 91% of them appearing once. Sequencing was carried out using PBMCs or T cells enriched from blood (not recorded which). Receptors originate from a woman aged 18-29 years with acute COVID-19.

The sample holds a few counts of this clone. CDR3 coding DNA: TGTGCCAGCAGCCGACTCCCGGGACAGCTTACAGATCAGCCCCAGCATTTT. Protein product: CASSRLPGQLTDQPQHF. The chain joins TRBV27 to TRBJ1-5; 7 bases are a match to TRBD1. This CDR3 comprises 17 residues. Germline values: CDR1 MNHEY, CDR2 SMNVEV (reference sequence). V trimming: 6 bases; J trimming: 5 bases; junction bases outside the gene matches: 16.

The chain combines TRBV27 with TRBJ1-2; TRBD1 agrees at 9 bases. The CDR3 contains 14 residues. J gave up 8 bases and V 4 bases, and 8 bases lay outside the gene matches. Germline lookup yields CDR1 MNHEY and CDR2 SMNVEV (reference sequence). The CDR3 nucleotides read TGTGCCAGCAGTTCACAGGGGGCGTTCGGGGGCTACACCTTC. Translation: CASSSQGAFGGYTF.

This rearrangement joins TRBV18 to TRBJ1-2; 7 positions agree with TRBD1. The V segment lost 5 bases and the J segment 5 bases; nucleotides outside the gene matches: 5. The germline gives CDR1 KGHSH, CDR2 LQKENI. This CDR3 has 13 residues. Here the CDR3 DNA reads TGTGCCAGCTCATCGGACAGGAATTATGGCTACACCTTC. Protein product: CASSSDRNYGYTF.

The V call is TRBV5-6, the J call TRBJ1-3, with D tentatively TRBD1 (6 bases). This CDR3 has 14 residues. The V end lost 7 bases, the J end lost 0 bases, and 11 bases lay between the germline ends. Germline assignment: CDR1 SGHDT and CDR2 YYEEEE. CDR3 nucleotides: TGTGCCAGCGCCGTAGGGGGCTCTGGAAACACCATATATTTT. This encodes CASAVGGSGNTIYF.

This rearrangement joins TRBV15 to TRBJ1-5; D may be TRBD1 (6 bases). The CDR3 has 16 residues. Looked up from germline, CDR1 is LNHNV and CDR2 is YYDKDF (reference sequence). With 3 bases removed from V and 1 base from J, the gap between germline ends came to 13 bases. The DNA for the CDR3 is TGTGCCACCAGCAGGTCAGGGGCGCGAAGCAATCAGCCCCAGCATTTT. This gives the protein CATSRSGARSNQPQHF.

V usage is TRBV4-2 and J usage is TRBJ1-5; 9 bases align to TRBD1. This CDR3 region has 17 residues. Germline CDR1 LGHNA, CDR2 YNFKEQ. The trim removed 0 bases at V and 5 bases at J, leaving 8 bases unmatched. CDR3 nucleotide sequence: TGTGCCAGCAGCCAAGACCCCGGCGGGACAGGGTATCAGCCCCAGCATTTT. Protein product: CASSQDPGGTGYQPQHF.

The J gene is TRBJ1-2, the V gene TRBV2; 10 bases agree with TRBD1. The CDR3 spans 13 residues. The germline V gene has CDR1 SNHLY and CDR2 FYNNEI. V shed 4 bases, J shed 8 bases, and the junction held 4 bases outside the gene matches. The CDR3 DNA reads as TGTGCCAGCAGTGGACAGGGGGCGGAGGGCTACACCTTC. Translation: CASSGQGAEGYTF.

The chain couples TRBV18 to TRBJ1-3, with D possibly TRBD1 on 6 matching bases. V gave up 6 bases and J gave up 16 bases, with 19 bases separating them. Germline V gene lookup returns CDR1 KGHSH and CDR2 LQKENI. CDR3 size: 12 residues. This CDR3 is CASSPWGLLGYF. CDR3 coding DNA: TGTGCCAGCTCCCCCTGGGGGCTTCTGGGGTATTTT.

The rearrangement uses TRBV15 and TRBJ1-1; TRBD1 might be the D (5 bases). The CDR3 is 14 residues long. Trimming took 2 bases from V and 1 from J, leaving 8 bases between them. Germline V gene lookup returns CDR1 LNHNV and CDR2 YYDKDF (reference sequence). The CDR3 nucleotides read TGTGCCACCAGCAGACAGACAGCGAACACTGAAGCTTTCTTT. Translated, it gives CATSRQTANTEAFF.

This sequence joins TRBV6-6 and TRBJ2-2; 10 nucleotides agree with TRBD1. Germline trimming cut 8 bases from V and 4 bases from J; bases unmatched to any gene: 4. The CDR3 length is 14 residues. The germline V gene encodes CDR1 MNHNY and CDR2 SVGAGI (reference sequence). DNA for the CDR3: TGTGCCAGCCGACAGGGGGCGGGCACCGGGGAGCTGTTTTTT. Its protein product is CASRQGAGTGELFF.

With regard to this clone: Distinct nucleotide sequences in the sample also encode this CDR3. V gene TRBV28 combines with J gene TRBJ1-3; D is undetermined. The length of the CDR3 is 14 residues. Looked up from germline, CDR1 is MDHEN and CDR2 is SYDVKM. V was clipped by 2 bases and J by 1 base, with 6 bases between them. The CDR3 bases are TGTGCCAGCAGTTTAGGAGGGTCTGGAAACACCATATATTTT. It specifies CASSLGGSGNTIYF.

V and J are TRBV19 and TRBJ2-3, with 14 nucleotides matching TRBD2. Germline V gene lookup returns CDR1 LNHDA and CDR2 SQIVND (reference sequence). This CDR3 spans 16 amino acids. V shed 6 bases, J shed 3 bases, and the junction held 5 bases outside the gene matches. The CDR3 coding sequence is TGTGCCAGTAGCATCGGACTAGCGGGAGGAACAGATACGCAGTATTTT. Amino acid sequence: CASSIGLAGGTDTQYF.

This clone was seen just once. This chain uses TRBV10-3 with TRBJ1-2, with 11 bases that match TRBD1. The germline gives CDR1 ENHRY, CDR2 SYGVKD. This CDR3 region has 15 residues. Unmatched junction bases numbered 8, after V lost 3 bases and J lost 8 bases. CDR3 amino acids: CAISDNGQGAEGYTF. Here the CDR3 DNA reads TGTGCCATCAGTGATAATGGACAGGGGGCCGAGGGCTACACCTTC.

Worth noting for this clone: The same CDR3 arises from other DNA sequences in this sample as well. The rearrangement joins TRBV9 to TRBJ1-1, with D possibly matching TRBD1 (6 bases). The CDR3 runs 15 residues. V was shortened by 2 bases and J by 0 bases, with 11 bases between the two germline ends. The V gene's germline CDR1 is SGDLS and CDR2 YYNGEE. The CDR3 loop reads CASSVQGRLNTEAFF. The CDR3 DNA reads as TGTGCCAGCAGCGTTCAGGGGCGTTTGAACACTGAAGCTTTCTTT.

This chain uses TRBV28 with TRBJ2-7; the match to TRBD2 covers 11 bases. Germline loops: CDR1 MDHEN, CDR2 SYDVKM. Losses at the gene ends were 2 bases for V and 5 bases for J; bases not matched to a gene: 17. The CDR3 is 19 amino acids. CDR3: CASSLEASGRPGIRHEQYF. For the CDR3, the DNA is TGTGCCAGCAGTTTAGAGGCTAGCGGGAGGCCGGGTATTAGGCACGAGCAGTACTTC.

The J gene is TRBJ2-7, the V gene TRBV9; D call uncertain. In germline, CDR1 is SGDLS, CDR2 YYNGEE. V was trimmed by 1 base and J by 0 bases, leaving 8 bases between them. The CDR3 runs 14 residues. The CDR3 sequence is CASSVNGISYEQYF. The CDR3 DNA reads as TGTGCCAGCAGCGTAAACGGTATCTCCTACGAGCAGTACTTC.

The rearrangement links TRBV5-4 to TRBJ1-6; 8 bases are shared with TRBD1. This CDR3 is built from 17 residues. CDR1 and CDR2 (germline): SGHNT, YYREEE (reference sequence). V shed 1 base, J shed 5 bases, and the junction held 8 bases outside the gene matches. The chain's CDR3 is CASSLNRGALHNSPLHF. CDR3 in DNA: TGTGCCAGCAGCTTGAACAGGGGGGCGCTTCATAATTCACCCCTCCACTTT.

This chain connects TRBV6-5 to TRBJ1-1; 9 bases align to TRBD1. The junction had 6 bases not matched to a gene; V was cut back by 1 base and J by 3 bases. Germline V lookup: CDR1 MNHEY, CDR2 SVGAGI. This CDR3 comprises 16 residues. CDR3 loop: CASSYFWTGVDTEAFF. CDR3 sequence (DNA): TGTGCCAGCAGTTACTTTTGGACAGGGGTCGACACTGAAGCTTTCTTT.

The chain joins TRBV7-9 to TRBJ2-2; weak D call: TRBD2 (6 bases). The CDR3 totals 15 residues. Trimming took 5 bases from V and 4 from J, leaving 14 bases between them. CDR1 is SEHNR, CDR2 FQNEAQ, per germline (reference sequence). CDR3 in DNA: TGTGCCAGCAGCCAGAGGAGGGGATCCACCGGGGAGCTGTTTTTT. Protein product: CASSQRRGSTGELFF.

The CDR3 bases are TGTGCCAGCAGCGCTCAAGACAGGGTCAACGCAGATACGCAGTATTTT. Translating it yields CASSAQDRVNADTQYF. V and J are TRBV13 and TRBJ2-3; 7 nucleotides agree with TRBD1. The V segment lost 5 bases and the J segment 4 bases; nucleotides outside the gene matches: 12. Per germline, CDR1 PRHDT and CDR2 FYEKMQ (reference sequence). There are 16 residues in the CDR3.

This chain uses TRBV7-9 with TRBJ2-3; 7 bases line up with TRBD1. J was trimmed by 3 bases and V by 5 bases; bases with no gene match: 2. Germline-derived CDR1 and CDR2 are SEHNR and FQNEAQ (reference sequence). There are 13 residues in the CDR3. The CDR3 DNA reads as TGTGCCAGCAGCCGGGGACAGACAGATACGCAGTATTTT. Its protein is CASSRGQTDTQYF.

The genes are TRBV19 and TRBJ2-2, with D perhaps matching TRBD2 (5 bases). Germline CDR1 reads LNHDA; CDR2 reads SQIVND (reference sequence). Trimming took 10 bases from V and 5 from J, leaving 17 bases between them. The CDR3 extends over 14 amino acids. The CDR3 region has the DNA TGTGCCACCCAGCCGGGAACCAGAACCGGGGAGCTGTTTTTT. It yields the protein CATQPGTRTGELFF.

The V and J genes are TRBV2 and TRBJ2-7; TRBD1 agrees at 8 bases. The CDR3 is 12 residues long. The V gene end was trimmed by 6 bases and the J gene end by 3 bases; junction bases not matched to a gene: 1. The germline V gene encodes CDR1 SNHLY and CDR2 FYNNEI. The CDR3 is CASRTGVYEQYF. The CDR3 bases are TGTGCCAGCAGGACAGGGGTCTACGAGCAGTACTTC.

The CDR3 region is CASSSFIGASGITDTQYF. The CDR3 DNA sequence: TGTGCCAGCAGTTCATTTATAGGGGCTAGCGGAATCACAGATACGCAGTATTTT. The J gene is TRBJ2-3, the V gene TRBV28; 7 nucleotides match TRBD2. CDR1 is MDHEN, CDR2 SYDVKM, per germline. The V segment lost 4 bases and the J segment 2 bases; nucleotides outside the gene matches: 15. This CDR3 region has 18 residues.

The chain employs TRBV11-3 and TRBJ2-1, with 7 bases that match TRBD2. J lost 6 bases, V lost 1 base, and 9 bases had no gene match. The germline V gene encodes CDR1 SGHNT and CDR2 YENEEA. The CDR3 is made up of 16 amino acids. This CDR3 reads CASSLVVGSGGNEQFF. The CDR3 DNA reads as TGTGCCAGCAGCTTAGTGGTGGGCTCGGGAGGCAATGAGCAGTTCTTC.